These 6 T cell receptor beta chains originate from one sample sequenced in a study of T cell responses to AZD1222 COVID-19 vaccine. Profiled with immunoSEQ multiplex PCR; TCRdb holds only in-frame clones, not every one. This sample has 130,000 to 150,000 clones, with approximately 78% found just once. Specimen: peripheral blood, collected on day 0 of MenACWY control vaccination. The receptors shown here come from an adult in good health.

The chain recombines TRBV2 with TRBJ1-5, with D unresolved. Germline V CDR1 and CDR2: SNHLY, FYNNEI. Trimming took off 0 bases at V and 7 bases at J, with 10 bases between the two ends. The CDR3 contains 14 residues. In DNA, the CDR3 is TGTGCCAGCAGTGAAGCGCACCAAAGACAGCCCCAGCATTTT. Translating it yields CASSEAHQRQPQHF.

The chain combines TRBV28 with TRBJ1-2; perhaps TRBD1 as D (6 bases). Germline CDR1 reads MDHEN; CDR2 reads SYDVKM. The V end was cut by 5 bases, the J end by 2 bases, with 18 bases between. The CDR3 is made up of 16 amino acids. The CDR3 here is CASSGGAAAGNYGYTF. CDR3 nucleotide sequence: TGTGCCAGCAGTGGGGGGGCAGCCGCGGGGAACTATGGCTACACCTTC.

This chain links TRBV2 with TRBJ1-2; D is perhaps TRBD1 (5 bases). Germline loops: CDR1 SNHLY, CDR2 FYNNEI. V shed 1 base and J shed 7 bases, with 16 bases lying between them. The CDR3 is 15 residues long. Here the CDR3 DNA reads TGTGCCAGCAGTGAAGAGGGTCCCGGGGCCCGTGGCTACACCTTC. Translation gives CASSEEGPGARGYTF.

The chain combines TRBV6-5 with TRBJ1-3; D perhaps matches TRBD1 (6 bases). The V gene's germline CDR1 is MNHEY and CDR2 SVGAGI. The CDR3 runs 15 residues. The V gene lost 6 bases and the J gene lost 0 bases, with 12 bases spanning the gap. The CDR3 reads CASRLGGSSGNTIYF. CDR3 DNA sequence: TGTGCCAGCAGATTAGGGGGAAGCTCTGGAAACACCATATATTTT.

CDR3 protein: CASRNRGFDGYTF. The CDR3 region has the DNA TGTGCCAGCCGCAACAGGGGTTTCGATGGCTACACCTTC. The V call is TRBV28, the J call TRBJ1-2, with 7 bases lining up with TRBD1. V was clipped by 8 bases and J by 6 bases; unmatched bases: 9. Germline CDR1 and CDR2: MDHEN and SYDVKM. The CDR3 has 13 amino acids.

V usage is TRBV5-1 and J usage is TRBJ2-3; D is uncertain. Germline V gene data show CDR1 as SGHRS and CDR2 as YFSETQ. The germline V and J ends were trimmed by 7 bases and 4 bases, with 13 bases remaining between them. This CDR3 contains 13 residues. The CDR3 DNA is TGCGCCAGCTCGCATCGCGAGTCAGATACGCAGTATTTT. Protein: CASSHRESDTQYF.